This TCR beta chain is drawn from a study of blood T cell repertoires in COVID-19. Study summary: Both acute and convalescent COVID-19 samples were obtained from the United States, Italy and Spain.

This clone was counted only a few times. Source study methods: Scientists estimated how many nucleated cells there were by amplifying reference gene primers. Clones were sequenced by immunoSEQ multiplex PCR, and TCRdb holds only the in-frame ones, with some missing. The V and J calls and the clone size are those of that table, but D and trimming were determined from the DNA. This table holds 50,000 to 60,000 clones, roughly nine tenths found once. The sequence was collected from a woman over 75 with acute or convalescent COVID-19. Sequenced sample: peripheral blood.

The CDR3 loop is CASSMTSGSESYEQYF. The DNA for the CDR3 is TGTGCCAGCAGCATGACTAGCGGGAGCGAGTCCTACGAGCAGTACTTC. The chain couples TRBV9 to TRBJ2-7; 12 bases are shared with TRBD2. Per germline, CDR1 SGDLS and CDR2 YYNGEE. CDR3 length: 16 amino acids. V trimming: 4 bases; J trimming: 1 base; junction bases outside the gene matches: 6.